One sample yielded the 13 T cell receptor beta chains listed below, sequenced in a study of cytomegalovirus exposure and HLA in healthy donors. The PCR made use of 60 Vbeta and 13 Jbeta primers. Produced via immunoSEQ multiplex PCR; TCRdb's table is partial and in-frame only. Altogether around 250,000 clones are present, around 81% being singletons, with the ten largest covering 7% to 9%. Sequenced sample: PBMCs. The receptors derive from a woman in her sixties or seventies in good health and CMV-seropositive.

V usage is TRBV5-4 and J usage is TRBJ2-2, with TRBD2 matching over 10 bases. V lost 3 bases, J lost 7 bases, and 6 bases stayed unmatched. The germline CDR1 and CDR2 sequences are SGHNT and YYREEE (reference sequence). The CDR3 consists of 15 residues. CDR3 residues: CASSYPGTSVGELFF. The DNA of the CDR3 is TGTGCCAGCAGCTACCCCGGGACTAGCGTCGGGGAGCTGTTTTTT.

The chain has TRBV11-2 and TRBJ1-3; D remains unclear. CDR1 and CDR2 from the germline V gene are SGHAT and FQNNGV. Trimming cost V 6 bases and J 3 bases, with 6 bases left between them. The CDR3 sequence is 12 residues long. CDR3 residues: CASSPGGNTIYF. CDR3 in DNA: TGTGCCAGCAGTCCAGGTGGAAACACCATATATTTT.

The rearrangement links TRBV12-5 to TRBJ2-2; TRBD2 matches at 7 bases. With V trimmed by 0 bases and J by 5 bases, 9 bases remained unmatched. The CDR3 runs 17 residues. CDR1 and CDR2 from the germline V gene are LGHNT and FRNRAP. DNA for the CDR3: TGTGCTAGTGGTTTGGTACCGGGGGAGGGATGGACCGGGGAGCTGTTTTTT. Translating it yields CASGLVPGEGWTGELFF. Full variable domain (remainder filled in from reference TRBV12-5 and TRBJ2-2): DARVTQTPRHKVTEMGQEVTMRCQPILGHNTVFWYRQTMMQGLELLAYFRNRAPLDDSGMPKDRFSAEMPDATLATLKIQPSEPRDSAVYFCASGLVPGEGWTGELFFGEGSRLTVL.

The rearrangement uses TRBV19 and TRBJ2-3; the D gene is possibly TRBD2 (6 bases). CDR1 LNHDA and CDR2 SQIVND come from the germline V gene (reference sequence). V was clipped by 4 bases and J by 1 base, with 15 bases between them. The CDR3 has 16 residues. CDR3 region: CASSTSVWGGTDTQYF. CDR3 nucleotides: TGTGCCAGTAGTACCTCAGTCTGGGGGGGCACAGATACGCAGTATTTT.

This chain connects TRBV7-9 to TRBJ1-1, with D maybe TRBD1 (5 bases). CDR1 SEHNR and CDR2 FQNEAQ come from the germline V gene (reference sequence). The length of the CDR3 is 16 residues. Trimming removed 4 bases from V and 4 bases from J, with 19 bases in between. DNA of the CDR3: TGTGCCAGCAGCTCTCCCCGGGGGGGGGTAGGCACTGAAGCTTTCTTT. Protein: CASSSPRGGVGTEAFF.

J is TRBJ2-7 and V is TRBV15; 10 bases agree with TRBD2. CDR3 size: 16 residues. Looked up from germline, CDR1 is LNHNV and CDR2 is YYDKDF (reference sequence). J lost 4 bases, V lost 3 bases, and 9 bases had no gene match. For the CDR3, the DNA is TGTGCCACCAGCAGGGGCTCGGCTAGCGGGAGTTACGAGCAGTACTTC. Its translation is CATSRGSASGSYEQYF.

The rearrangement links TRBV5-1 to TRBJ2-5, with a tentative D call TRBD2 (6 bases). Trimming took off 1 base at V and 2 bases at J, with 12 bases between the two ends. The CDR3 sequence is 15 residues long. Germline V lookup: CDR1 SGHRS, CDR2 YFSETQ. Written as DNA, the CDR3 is TGCGCCAGCAGCTTGATAGGAGGGGCACAAGAGACCCAGTACTTC. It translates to CASSLIGGAQETQYF.

For the CDR3, the DNA is TGCAGCGTTGGGGGACTAGCGGGAGCCTCCTACGAGCAGTACTTC. Its protein product is CSVGGLAGASYEQYF. This sequence joins TRBV29-1 and TRBJ2-7; TRBD2 matches at 14 bases. CDR3 length: 15 residues. The germline V gene has CDR1 SQVTM and CDR2 ANQGSEA. J lost 0 bases, V lost 4 bases, and 2 bases had no gene match.

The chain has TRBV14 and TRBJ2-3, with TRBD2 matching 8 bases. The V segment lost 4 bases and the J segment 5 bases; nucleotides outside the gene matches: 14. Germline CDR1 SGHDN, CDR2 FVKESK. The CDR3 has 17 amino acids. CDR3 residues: CASSLSLTGGPLDTQYF. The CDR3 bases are TGTGCCAGCAGCCTAAGTCTAACGGGAGGGCCTTTAGATACGCAGTATTTT.

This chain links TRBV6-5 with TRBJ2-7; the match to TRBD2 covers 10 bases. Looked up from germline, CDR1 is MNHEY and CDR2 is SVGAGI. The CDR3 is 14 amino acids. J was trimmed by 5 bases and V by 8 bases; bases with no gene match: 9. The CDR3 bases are TGTGCCAGCTGCCCTAGCGGGGGTTTCCACGAGCAGTACTTC. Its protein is CASCPSGGFHEQYF.

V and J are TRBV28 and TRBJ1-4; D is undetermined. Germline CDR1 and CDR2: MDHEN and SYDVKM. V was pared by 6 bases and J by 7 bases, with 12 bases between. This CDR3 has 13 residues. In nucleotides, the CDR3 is TGTGCCAGCAGGTACCCGGGAGCTGAAAAACTGTTTTTT. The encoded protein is CASRYPGAEKLFF.

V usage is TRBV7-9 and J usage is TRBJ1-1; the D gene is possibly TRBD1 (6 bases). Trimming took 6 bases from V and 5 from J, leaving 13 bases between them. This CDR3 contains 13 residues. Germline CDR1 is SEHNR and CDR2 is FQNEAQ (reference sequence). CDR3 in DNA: TGTGCCAGCAGTTTTCAGGGGCTGACTGAAGCTTTCTTT. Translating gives CASSFQGLTEAFF.

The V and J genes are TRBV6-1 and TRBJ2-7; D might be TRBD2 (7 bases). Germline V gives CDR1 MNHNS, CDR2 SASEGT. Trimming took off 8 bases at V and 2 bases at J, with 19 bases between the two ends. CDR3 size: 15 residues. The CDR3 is CASVDLGGATYEQYF. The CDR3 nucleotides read TGTGCCAGCGTCGATCTTGGGGGGGCCACCTACGAGCAGTACTTC.